This is a list of T cell receptor beta chains from one sample in a study of early T cells in non-severe SARS-CoV-2 infection. TCRdb ran MiXCR on the 5' RACE reads and lists one entry per CDR3 protein. This sample carries some 96,000 distinct CDR3 sequences, about 11% of them seen once, and the ten largest clones take around 4.8%. This sample comprised whole blood, obtained at baseline. Every receptor here comes from an adult who was a healthcare worker with PCR-confirmed SARS-CoV-2 infection or an uninfected control (not recorded which). Each CDR3 is given with its conserved first and last residue. D genes are given only for firm matches. Clone size is shown for a subset of rows, as once, few, many or a class of expanded clone.

>TRBJ1-1|few|TRBD1|TRBV20-1
TGCAGTGCTCCCAAACAGGGGGTGAACACTGAAGCTTTCTTT
CSAPKQGVNTEAFF
>TRBJ2-7|NA|NA|TRBV14
TGTGCCAGCAGCCGCAAGGGCCAGCCCTTCTACGAGCAGTACTTC
CASSRKGQPFYEQYF
>TRBJ2-3|few|NA|TRBV29-1
TGCAGCGTCACCGGATCGTCGGTCACAGATACGCAGTATTTT
CSVTGSSVTDTQYF
>TRBJ2-3|NA|NA|TRBV10-2
TGCGCCAGCAGACCCGACAGCACAGATACGCAGTATTTT
CASRPDSTDTQYF
>TRBJ2-3|NA|TRBD2|TRBV10-3
TGTGCCACCCAATCTAGCGGGAGTCTCACAGATACGCAGTATTTT
CATQSSGSLTDTQYF
>TRBJ2-2|many|TRBD1|TRBV24-1
TGTGCCACCGCCGGGACAGTGAACACCGGGGAGCTGTTTTTT
CATAGTVNTGELFF
>TRBJ2-3|NA|NA|TRBV9
TGTGCCAGCAGCTCGAGAGTCCCCCGAGGGATGAGCACAGATACGCAGTATTTT
CASSSRVPRGMSTDTQYF
>TRBJ2-1|few|NA|TRBV6-2/TRBV6-3
TGTGCCAGCGGAAGGAGAACTAGCCACAATGAGCAGTTCTTC
CASGRRTSHNEQFF
>TRBJ2-1|many|TRBD2|TRBV6-2/TRBV6-3
TGTGCCAGCAGGGGACTAGCGGGAGTAAGGGAGCAGTTCTTC
CASRGLAGVREQFF
>TRBJ1-5|NA|NA|TRBV19
TGTGCCAGTAGTATGGACCTGGGGTATCAGCCCCAGCATTTT
CASSMDLGYQPQHF
>TRBJ2-7|NA|TRBD2|TRBV20-1
TGCAGTGCTCGTAGCGGGTTTTCCTACGAGCAGTACTTC
CSARSGFSYEQYF
>TRBJ2-1|many|NA|TRBV29-1
TGCAGCGTTGATTTACTAAATGAGCAGTTCTTC
CSVDLLNEQFF
>TRBJ2-1|many|NA|TRBV19
TGTGCCAGCGCGACTCAGGGCTCCTACAATGAGCAGTTCTTC
CASATQGSYNEQFF
>TRBJ1-5|NA|NA|TRBV12-3/TRBV12-4
TGTGCCAGCAGTCCAGAGAAAAGGGGGGCTAATCAGCCCCAGCATTTT
CASSPEKRGANQPQHF
>TRBJ2-7|few|TRBD2|TRBV29-1
TGCAGCGTTGAAACAGGACTAGCGGCTTCCTACGAGCAGTACTTC
CSVETGLAASYEQYF
>TRBJ2-2|few|NA|TRBV5-1
TGCGCCAGCAGCTTCCCCCCCGGGGAGCTGTTTTTT
CASSFPPGELFF
>TRBJ2-1|NA|NA|TRBV6-5
TGTGCCAGCAGTTACGCCAACTCCTACAATGAGCAGTTCTTC
CASSYANSYNEQFF
>TRBJ1-2|NA|TRBD1|TRBV11-2
TGTGCCAGCAGCCTACAGGGGTCTCTAGGCTATGGCCACACCTTC
CASSLQGSLGYGHTF
>TRBJ2-7|many|NA|TRBV6-2/TRBV6-3
TGTGCCAGCAGTTCCCACAACTACGACGAGCAGTACTTC
CASSSHNYDEQYF
>TRBJ1-2|many|TRBD1|TRBV6-5
TGTGCCAGCATCCCTCTTACCCAGGGACAGGGGGTCTCTGGCTACACCTTC
CASIPLTQGQGVSGYTF
>TRBJ2-3|few|NA|TRBV3-1
TGTGCCAGCAGCCAAGCCAACCCTAGTGGTACAGATACGCAGTATTTT
CASSQANPSGTDTQYF
>TRBJ2-7|NA|NA|TRBV3-1
TGTGCCAGCAGCCAAGGCCCACAGGGCTACGAGCAGTACTTC
CASSQGPQGYEQYF
>TRBJ2-4|NA|TRBD2|TRBV28
TGTGCCAGCACCCGGACTAGCGGGGCGAAAAACATTCAGTACTTC
CASTRTSGAKNIQYF
>TRBJ2-5|few|NA|TRBV19
TGTGCCAGTAGTATAGATCGGGGAGGGGGAGAGACCCAGTACTTC
CASSIDRGGGETQYF
>TRBJ1-1|NA|NA|TRBV21-1
TGTGCCAGCAGCGAGGACAGGGCTACGGCTGAAGCTTTCTTT
CASSEDRATAEAFF
>TRBJ2-7|NA|NA|TRBV10-1
TGCGCCAGCAGCGGGGCCGGCGAGCAGTACTTC
CASSGAGEQYF
>TRBJ2-2|many|NA|TRBV3-1
TGTGCCAGCAGCCCTCAGGCAGGGCCCACCGGGGAGCTGTTTTTT
CASSPQAGPTGELFF
>TRBJ2-3|NA|TRBD2|TRBV4-3
TGCGCCAGCAGCCAAGATGCGGATAGGGGACTAGCGGGAGGAGATACGCAGTATTTT
CASSQDADRGLAGGDTQYF
>TRBJ2-1|few|TRBD1|TRBV9
TGTGCCAGCAGCGTAGGGGCAGGGGGAAGGAATGAGCAGTTCTTC
CASSVGAGGRNEQFF
>TRBJ2-7|few|TRBD2|TRBV20-1
TGCAGTGCTAGTGTTCCCCTAGCGGGCCACTACGAGCAGTACTTC
CSASVPLAGHYEQYF
>TRBJ2-2|few|TRBD2|TRBV6-5
TGTGCCAGCAGTTATTTGGGACTAGCGGGAGAATCGTACACCGGGGAGCTGTTTTTT
CASSYLGLAGESYTGELFF
>TRBJ2-3|few|NA|TRBV20-1
TGCAGTGCTAGAGAGACGACTAGTGAGGATACGCAGTATTTT
CSARETTSEDTQYF
>TRBJ2-7|few|TRBD2|TRBV10-2
TGCGCCAGCAGTGACGGGACTAGCGGGTACGAGCAGTACTTC
CASSDGTSGYEQYF
>TRBJ2-2|many|NA|TRBV5-1
TGCGCCAGCAGCTTGCAGAGAAACACCGGGGAGCTGTTTTTT
CASSLQRNTGELFF
>TRBJ2-1|NA|NA|TRBV12-3/TRBV12-4
TGTGCCAGCAGTCTCCCCTTCTTCTCCTACAATGAGCAGTTCTTC
CASSLPFFSYNEQFF
>TRBJ2-7|few|TRBD2|TRBV5-1
TGCGCCAGCAGCTCGGCGGGGGTCGCGTACTTC
CASSSAGVAYF
>TRBJ2-3|NA|TRBD2|TRBV5-1
TGCGCCAGCAGCTTGGCCCCTAGCGGAAGCACAGATACGCAGTATTTT
CASSLAPSGSTDTQYF
>TRBJ1-5|many|NA|TRBV6-1
TGTGCCAGCAGTGGAGGGGCAGCCTATCAGCCCCAGCATTTT
CASSGGAAYQPQHF
>TRBJ2-1|many|NA|TRBV3-1
TGTGCCAGCAGCCAAGTAATGACGGGACGGAACAATGAGCAGTTCTTC
CASSQVMTGRNNEQFF
>TRBJ2-2|few|TRBD1|TRBV5-4
TGTGCCAGCAGCTTGGACAGGGGGACCGGGGAGCTGTTTTTT
CASSLDRGTGELFF
>TRBJ2-6|NA|NA|TRBV7-2
TGTGCCAGCAGCTTAGCCAGGTTTGGGACCAACGTCCTGACTTTC
CASSLARFGTNVLTF
>TRBJ2-7|few|NA|TRBV6-5
TGTGCCAGCAGCCAAAGCGGACCCTACGAGCAGTACTTC
CASSQSGPYEQYF
>TRBJ2-3|NA|TRBD2|TRBV20-1
TGCAGTGCTGTCTCGGGGGGGAGCACAGATACGCAGTATTTT
CSAVSGGSTDTQYF
>TRBJ2-3|NA|TRBD2|TRBV5-1
TGCGCCAGCAGCCAAAGCGGGAGGGTTTCAGATACGCAGTATTTT
CASSQSGRVSDTQYF
>TRBJ2-1|many|NA|TRBV7-8
TGTGCCAGCAGCCTAGGGCGAGCAAGATACAATGAGCAGTTCTTC
CASSLGRARYNEQFF
>TRBJ1-1|NA|NA|TRBV25-1
TGTGCCAGCAGTGTGGGACGGCCACCGGTTTTCTTT
CASSVGRPPVFF
>TRBJ1-2|NA|NA|TRBV19
TGTGCCAGTAGTATACGAGCGGGCTACACCTTC
CASSIRAGYTF
>TRBJ2-3|NA|TRBD2|TRBV11-2
TGTGCCAGCAGCTTAGTAGCGGGAGTTGTAGATACGCAGTATTTT
CASSLVAGVVDTQYF
>TRBJ1-1|many|NA|TRBV28
TGTGCCAGCAGACCCGGGGGGGTCACTGAAGCTTTCTTT
CASRPGGVTEAFF
>TRBJ2-3|few|TRBD2|TRBV10-1
TGCGCCAGCAGTCCCGGAGCGGGAGAACAGGATACGCAGTATTTT
CASSPGAGEQDTQYF
>TRBJ2-2|many|TRBD1|TRBV11-3
TGTGCCAGCAGTCGACAGGGGAACACCGGGGAGCTGTTTTTT
CASSRQGNTGELFF
>TRBJ1-1|many|NA|TRBV6-5
TGTGCCAGCAGCGCGGGACAGAACACTGAAGCTTTCTTT
CASSAGQNTEAFF